The T cell receptor beta chain under discussion was sequenced for a study of identical twins. The sample holds a few counts of this clonotype. Its antigen is unknown. Study results and caveats: Insertions were reduced in abundant cord blood beta clonotypes but not in memory repertoires. Model-predicted out-of-frame TCR alpha sharing fell below observed values in monozygotic twins. Alpha sequences out of frame and shared by twins had excess low generation probability.

A single record per CDR3 protein comes from TCRdb applying MiXCR to the 5' RACE reads. The sample lists around 230,000 distinct CDR3 sequences; 5.5% to 7.5% were seen once. Germline CDR1 reads SGDLS; CDR2 reads YYNGEE. Trimming stripped 1 base from V and 7 bases from J, with 14 bases between. The CDR3 totals 14 residues. In addition, the sample was reused for a study of T cells expressing NK-cell markers. That source adds: Restriction of the sorted population to alpha-beta TCR T cells was achieved in several experiments with an anti-gamma-delta TCR antibody.

This clonotype was sampled from a woman younger than 35 in good health. This chain joins TRBV9 and TRBJ2-5, with D maybe TRBD2 (5 bases). Material for sequencing was CD8+ T cells sorted from blood. CDR3 residues: CASSVTPGSTTQYF. CDR3 nucleotides: TGTGCCAGCAGCGTAACCCCGGGGAGCACGACCCAGTACTTC.